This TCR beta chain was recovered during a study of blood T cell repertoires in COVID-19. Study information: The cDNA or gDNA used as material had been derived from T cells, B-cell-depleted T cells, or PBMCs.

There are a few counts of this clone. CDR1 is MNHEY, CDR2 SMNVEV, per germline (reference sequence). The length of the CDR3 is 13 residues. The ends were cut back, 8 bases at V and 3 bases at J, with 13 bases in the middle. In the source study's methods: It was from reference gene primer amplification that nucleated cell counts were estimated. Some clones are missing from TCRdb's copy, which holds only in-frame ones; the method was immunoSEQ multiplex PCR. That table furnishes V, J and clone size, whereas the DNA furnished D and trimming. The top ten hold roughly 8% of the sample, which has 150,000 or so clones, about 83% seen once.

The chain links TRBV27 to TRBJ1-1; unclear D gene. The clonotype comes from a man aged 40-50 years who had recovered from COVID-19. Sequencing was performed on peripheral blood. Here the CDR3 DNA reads TGTGCCAGCCGTCGTCAGGTGTACACTGAAGCTTTCTTT. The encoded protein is CASRRQVYTEAFF.